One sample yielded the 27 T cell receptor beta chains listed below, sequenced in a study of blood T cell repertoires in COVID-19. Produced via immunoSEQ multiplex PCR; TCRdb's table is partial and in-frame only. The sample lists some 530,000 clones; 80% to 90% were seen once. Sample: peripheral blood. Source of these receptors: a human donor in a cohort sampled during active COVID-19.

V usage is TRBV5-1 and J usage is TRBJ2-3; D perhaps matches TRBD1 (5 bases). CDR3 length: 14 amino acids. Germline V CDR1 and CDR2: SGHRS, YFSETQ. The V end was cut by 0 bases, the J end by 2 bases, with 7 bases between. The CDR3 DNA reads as TGCGCCAGCAGCTTGGGGGGCTACACAGATACGCAGTATTTT. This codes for CASSLGGYTDTQYF.

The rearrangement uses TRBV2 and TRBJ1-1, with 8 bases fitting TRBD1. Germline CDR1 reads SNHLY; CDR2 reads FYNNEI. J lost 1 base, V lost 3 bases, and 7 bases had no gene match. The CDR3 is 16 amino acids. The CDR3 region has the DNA TGTGCCAGCAGTGATGTACAGGGGGGTTGGAACACTGAAGCTTTCTTT. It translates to CASSDVQGGWNTEAFF.

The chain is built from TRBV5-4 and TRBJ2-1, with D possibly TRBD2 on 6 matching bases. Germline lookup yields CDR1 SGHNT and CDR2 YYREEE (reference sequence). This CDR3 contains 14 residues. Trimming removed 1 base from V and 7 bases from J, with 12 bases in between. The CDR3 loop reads CASSLSRDLNEQFF. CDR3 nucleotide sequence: TGTGCCAGCAGCTTGTCGCGGGACCTTAATGAGCAGTTCTTC.

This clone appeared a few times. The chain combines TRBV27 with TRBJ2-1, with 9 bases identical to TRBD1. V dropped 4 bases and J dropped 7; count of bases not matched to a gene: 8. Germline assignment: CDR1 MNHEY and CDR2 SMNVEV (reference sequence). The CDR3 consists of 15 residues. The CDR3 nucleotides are TGTGCCAGCAGTTGGCCGGGACAGGGCTTTAATGAGCAGTTCTTC. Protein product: CASSWPGQGFNEQFF.

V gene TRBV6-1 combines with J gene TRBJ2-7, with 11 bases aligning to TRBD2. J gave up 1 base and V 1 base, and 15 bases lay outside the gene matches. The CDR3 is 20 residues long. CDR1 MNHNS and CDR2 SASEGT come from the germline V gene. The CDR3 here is CASSEGRPGTSGLISYEQYF. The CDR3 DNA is TGTGCCAGCAGTGAAGGAAGGCCGGGGACTAGCGGACTCATTTCCTACGAGCAGTACTTC.

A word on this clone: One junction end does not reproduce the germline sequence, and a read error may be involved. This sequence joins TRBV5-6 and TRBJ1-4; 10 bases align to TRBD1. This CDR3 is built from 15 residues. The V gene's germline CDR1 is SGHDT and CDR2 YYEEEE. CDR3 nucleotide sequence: TGTGCCAGCACCTTGCGGACAGGGGGTAATGAAAAACTGTTTTTT. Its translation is CASTLRTGGNEKLFF.

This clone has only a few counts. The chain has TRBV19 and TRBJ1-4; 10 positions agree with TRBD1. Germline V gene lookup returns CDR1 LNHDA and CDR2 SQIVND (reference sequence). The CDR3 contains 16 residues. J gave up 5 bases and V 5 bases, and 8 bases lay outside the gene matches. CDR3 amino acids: CASSRTGGGLNEKLFF. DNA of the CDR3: TGTGCCAGTAGTCGGACAGGGGGAGGACTGAATGAAAAACTGTTTTTT.

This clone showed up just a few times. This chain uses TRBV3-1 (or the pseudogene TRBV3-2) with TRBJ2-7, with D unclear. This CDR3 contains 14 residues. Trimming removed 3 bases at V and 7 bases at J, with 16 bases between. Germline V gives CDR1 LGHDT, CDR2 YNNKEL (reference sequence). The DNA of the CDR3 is TGTGCCAGCAGCCATTCGTTTAGGAGTGGGGAGCAGTACTTC. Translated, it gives CASSHSFRSGEQYF.

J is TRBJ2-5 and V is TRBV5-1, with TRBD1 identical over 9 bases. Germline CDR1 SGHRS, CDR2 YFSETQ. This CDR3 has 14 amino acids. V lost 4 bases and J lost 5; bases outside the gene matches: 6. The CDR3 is CASSPSDRGETQYF. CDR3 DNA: TGCGCCAGCAGCCCCAGTGACAGGGGGGAGACCCAGTACTTC.

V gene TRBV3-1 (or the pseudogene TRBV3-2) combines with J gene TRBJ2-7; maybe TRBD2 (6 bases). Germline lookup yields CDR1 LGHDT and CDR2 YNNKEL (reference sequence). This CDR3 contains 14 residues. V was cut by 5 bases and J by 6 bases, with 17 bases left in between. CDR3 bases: TGTGCCAGCAGCTTCCAGGGATACGGGGGCGAGCAGTACTTC. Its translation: CASSFQGYGGEQYF.

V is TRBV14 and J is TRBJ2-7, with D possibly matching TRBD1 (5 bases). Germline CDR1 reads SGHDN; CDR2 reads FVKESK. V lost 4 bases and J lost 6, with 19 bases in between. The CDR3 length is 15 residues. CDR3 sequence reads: CASSPDRSGNPEQYF. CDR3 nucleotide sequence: TGTGCCAGCAGCCCGGACCGGTCAGGGAACCCCGAGCAGTACTTC.

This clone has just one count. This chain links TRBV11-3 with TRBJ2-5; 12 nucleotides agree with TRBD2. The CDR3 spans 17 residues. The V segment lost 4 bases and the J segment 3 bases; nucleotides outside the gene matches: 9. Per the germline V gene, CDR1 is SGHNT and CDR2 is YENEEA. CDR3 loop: CASSSGTSGSYEETQYF. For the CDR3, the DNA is TGTGCCAGCAGCTCAGGGACTAGCGGGTCCTATGAAGAGACCCAGTACTTC.

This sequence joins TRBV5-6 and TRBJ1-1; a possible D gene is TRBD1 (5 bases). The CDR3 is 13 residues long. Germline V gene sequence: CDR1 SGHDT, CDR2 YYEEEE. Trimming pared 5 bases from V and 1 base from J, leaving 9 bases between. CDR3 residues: CASRGTANTEAFF. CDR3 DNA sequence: TGTGCCAGCAGGGGGACTGCGAACACTGAAGCTTTCTTT.

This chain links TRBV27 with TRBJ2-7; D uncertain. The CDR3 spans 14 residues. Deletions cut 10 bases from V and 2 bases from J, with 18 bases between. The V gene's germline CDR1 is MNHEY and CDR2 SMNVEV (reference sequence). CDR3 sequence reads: CATSFIGPTYEQYF. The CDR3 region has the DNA TGTGCCACCTCTTTCATTGGGCCTACCTACGAGCAGTACTTC.

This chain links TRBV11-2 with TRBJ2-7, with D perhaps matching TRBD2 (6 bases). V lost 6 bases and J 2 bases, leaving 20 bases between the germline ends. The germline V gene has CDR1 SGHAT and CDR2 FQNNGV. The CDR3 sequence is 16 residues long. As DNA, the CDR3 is TGTGCCAGCAGGGCTCCAGGGCGGGGTAGGACCTACGAGCAGTACTTC. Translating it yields CASRAPGRGRTYEQYF.

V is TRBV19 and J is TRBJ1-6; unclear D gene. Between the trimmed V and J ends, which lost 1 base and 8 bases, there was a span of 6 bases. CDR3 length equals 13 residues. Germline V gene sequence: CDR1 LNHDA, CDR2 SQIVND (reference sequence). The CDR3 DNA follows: TGTGCCAGTAGTATAGGCGCGGATTCACCCCTCCACTTT. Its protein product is CASSIGADSPLHF. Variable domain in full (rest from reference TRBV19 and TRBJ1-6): DGGITQSPKYLFRKEGQNVTLSCEQNLNHDAMYWYRQDPGQGLRLIYYSQIVNDFQKGDIAEGYSVSREKKESFPLTVTSAQKNPTAFYLCASSIGADSPLHFGNGTRLTVT.

In DNA form, the CDR3 reads TGTGCCAGCAGCCAACCGGGACAGGGGGCGAACGAGCAGTACTTC. It encodes CASSQPGQGANEQYF. The chain combines TRBV4-2 with TRBJ2-7; TRBD1 agrees at 12 bases. There are 15 residues in the CDR3. The germline V gene encodes CDR1 LGHNA and CDR2 YNFKEQ. J gave up 5 bases and V 2 bases, and 4 bases lay outside the gene matches.

The CDR3 region is CASSRRTGPGEKLFF. DNA of the CDR3: TGTGCCAGCAGCCGCCGGACAGGGCCGGGTGAAAAACTGTTTTTT. The chain joins TRBV5-6 to TRBJ1-4, with 8 bases that match TRBD1. Unmatched junction bases numbered 9, after V lost 4 bases and J lost 7 bases. The CDR3 is 15 amino acids. CDR1 and CDR2 from the germline V gene are SGHDT and YYEEEE.

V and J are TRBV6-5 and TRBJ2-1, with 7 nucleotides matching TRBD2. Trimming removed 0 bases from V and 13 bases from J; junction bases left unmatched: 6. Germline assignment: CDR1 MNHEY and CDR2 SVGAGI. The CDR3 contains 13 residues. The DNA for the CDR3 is TGTGCCAGCAGTTACTCACGCGGGAGTGAACAGTTCTTC. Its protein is CASSYSRGSEQFF.

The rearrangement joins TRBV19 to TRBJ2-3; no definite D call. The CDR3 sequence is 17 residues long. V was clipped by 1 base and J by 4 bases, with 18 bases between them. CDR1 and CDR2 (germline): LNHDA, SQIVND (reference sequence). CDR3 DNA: TGTGCCAGTAGTATAGCAGCGCGGCTGACGAATGCAGATACGCAGTATTTT. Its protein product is CASSIAARLTNADTQYF.

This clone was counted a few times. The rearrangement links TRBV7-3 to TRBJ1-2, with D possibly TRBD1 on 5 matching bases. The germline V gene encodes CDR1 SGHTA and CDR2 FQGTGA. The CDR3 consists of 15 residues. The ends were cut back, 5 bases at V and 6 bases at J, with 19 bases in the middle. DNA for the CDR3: TGTGCCAGCAGCGTCGACAGCCTAACTCTTAATGGCTACACCTTC. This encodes CASSVDSLTLNGYTF.

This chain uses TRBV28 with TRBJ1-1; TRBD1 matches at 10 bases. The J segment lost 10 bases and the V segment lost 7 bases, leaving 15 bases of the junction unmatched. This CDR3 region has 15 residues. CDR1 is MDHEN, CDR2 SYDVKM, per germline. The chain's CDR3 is CASKRSTGGTKAAFF. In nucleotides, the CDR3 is TGTGCCAGCAAGCGTTCGACAGGGGGCACCAAGGCAGCTTTCTTT.

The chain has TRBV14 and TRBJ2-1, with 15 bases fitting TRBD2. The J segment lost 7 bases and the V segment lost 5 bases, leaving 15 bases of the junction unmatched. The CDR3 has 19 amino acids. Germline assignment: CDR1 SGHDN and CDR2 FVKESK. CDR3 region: CASSTGTSGRTWRSNEQFF. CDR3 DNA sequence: TGTGCCAGCAGCACCGGGACTAGCGGGAGGACCTGGAGATCGAATGAGCAGTTCTTC.

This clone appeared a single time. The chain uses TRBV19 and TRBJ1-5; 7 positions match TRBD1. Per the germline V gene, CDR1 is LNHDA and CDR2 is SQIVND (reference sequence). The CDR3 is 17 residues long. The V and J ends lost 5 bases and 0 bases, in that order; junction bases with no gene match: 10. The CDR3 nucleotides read TGTGCCAGTAGTCTCCGTGGGACAGAATATAGCAATCAGCCCCAGCATTTT. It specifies CASSLRGTEYSNQPQHF.

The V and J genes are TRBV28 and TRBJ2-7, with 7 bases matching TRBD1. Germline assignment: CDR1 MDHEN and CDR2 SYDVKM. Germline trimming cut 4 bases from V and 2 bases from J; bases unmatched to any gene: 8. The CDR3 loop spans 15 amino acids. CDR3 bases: TGTGCCAGCAGTTCCGGACAGGTAGGGACCTACGAGCAGTACTTC. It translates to CASSSGQVGTYEQYF.

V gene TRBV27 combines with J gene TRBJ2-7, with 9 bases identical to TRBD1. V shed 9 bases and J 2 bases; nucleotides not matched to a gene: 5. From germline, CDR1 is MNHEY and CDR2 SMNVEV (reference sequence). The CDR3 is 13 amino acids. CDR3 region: CASSQGAPYEQYF. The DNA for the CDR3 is TGTGCCAGTTCACAGGGGGCTCCCTACGAGCAGTACTTC.

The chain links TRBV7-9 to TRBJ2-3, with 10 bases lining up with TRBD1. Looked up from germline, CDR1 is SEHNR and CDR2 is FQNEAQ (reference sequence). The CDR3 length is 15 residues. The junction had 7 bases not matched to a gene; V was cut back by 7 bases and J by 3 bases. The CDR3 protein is CASNLGQGSTDTQYF. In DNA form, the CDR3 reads TGTGCCAGCAACTTGGGACAGGGGAGTACAGATACGCAGTATTTT. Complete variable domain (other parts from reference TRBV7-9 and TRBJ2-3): DTGVSQNPRHKITKRGQNVTFRCDPISEHNRLYWYRQTLGQGPEFLTYFQNEAQLEKSRLLSDRFSAERPKGSFSTLEIQRTEQGDSAMYLCASNLGQGSTDTQYFGPGTRLTVL.